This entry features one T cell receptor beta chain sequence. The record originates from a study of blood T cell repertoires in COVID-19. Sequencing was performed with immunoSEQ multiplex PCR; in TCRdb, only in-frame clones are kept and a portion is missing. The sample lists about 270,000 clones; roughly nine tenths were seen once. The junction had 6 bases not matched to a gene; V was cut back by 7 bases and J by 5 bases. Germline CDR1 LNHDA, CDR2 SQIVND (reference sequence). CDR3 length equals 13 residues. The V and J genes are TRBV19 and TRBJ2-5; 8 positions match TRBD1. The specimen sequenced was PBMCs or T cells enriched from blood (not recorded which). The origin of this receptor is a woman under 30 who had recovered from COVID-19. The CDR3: CASKDRAGETQYF. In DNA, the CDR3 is TGTGCCAGTAAGGACAGGGCGGGGGAGACCCAGTACTTC.